One and the same sample provided the 19 T cell receptor beta chains below, sequenced in a study of OX40 agonist ivuxolimab in advanced cancers. The repertoire was sequenced with immunoSEQ multiplex PCR; TCRdb's copy has only in-frame clones and lacks some. The sample consists of nearly 50,000 clones, approximately 86% of them appearing once. This specimen was CD4+ or CD8+ T cells sorted from blood, taken in a trial of the OX40 agonist ivuxolimab. The receptors shown here come from an adult with an advanced solid tumor such as melanoma, head and neck, liver or kidney cancer.

The chain uses TRBV7-3 and TRBJ2-7; 7 bases are a match to TRBD2. The junction had 8 bases not matched to a gene; V was cut back by 1 base and J by 5 bases. The CDR3 has 15 residues. Germline V gene sequence: CDR1 SGHTA, CDR2 FQGTGA. The CDR3 here is CASSLSVGGPNEQYF. CDR3 DNA sequence: TGTGCCAGCAGCTTAAGTGTGGGAGGGCCTAACGAGCAGTACTTC.

This sequence joins TRBV5-4 and TRBJ2-6, with TRBD2 as a possible D gene (6 bases). CDR3 length: 18 residues. Trimming took 5 bases from V and 0 from J, leaving 18 bases between them. Germline values: CDR1 SGHNT, CDR2 YYREEE (reference sequence). This chain's CDR3 is CASSPRDFQLSGANVLTF. CDR3 DNA: TGTGCCAGCAGTCCCCGGGACTTTCAGCTCTCTGGGGCCAACGTCCTGACTTTC. Full variable domain (rest looked up from reference TRBV5-4 and TRBJ2-6): ETGVTQSPTHLIKTRGQQVTLRCSSQSGHNTVSWYQQALGQGPQFIFQYYREEENGRGNFPPRFSGLQFPNYSSELNVNALELDDSALYLCASSPRDFQLSGANVLTFGAGSRLTVL.

This chain connects TRBV2 to TRBJ1-6; no clear D. Germline CDR1 SNHLY, CDR2 FYNNEI. Between the trimmed V and J ends, which lost 2 bases and 2 bases, there was a span of 10 bases. The CDR3 spans 16 residues. The CDR3 nucleotides are TGTGCCAGCAGTGAAAGGGCTACGCCCTATAATTCACCCCTCCACTTT. Encoded protein: CASSERATPYNSPLHF.

The rearrangement uses TRBV7-9 and TRBJ1-5, with 7 bases matching TRBD1. The V segment lost 10 bases and the J segment 4 bases; nucleotides outside the gene matches: 13. Germline loops: CDR1 SEHNR, CDR2 FQNEAQ (reference sequence). The CDR3 extends over 15 amino acids. The CDR3 region has the DNA TGTGCCATCTCGACCTCCGGGACAGTTAATCAGCCCCAGCATTTT. Protein: CAISTSGTVNQPQHF. The full variable domain, with the rest looked up from reference TRBV7-9 and TRBJ1-5, is DTGVSQNPRHKITKRGQNVTFRCDPISEHNRLYWYRQTLGQGPEFLTYFQNEAQLEKSRLLSDRFSAERPKGSFSTLEIQRTEQGDSAMYLCAISTSGTVNQPQHFGDGTRLSIL.

This chain connects TRBV7-9 to TRBJ2-5; D not certain. The V gene's germline CDR1 is SEHNR and CDR2 FQNEAQ (reference sequence). V lost 4 bases to trimming and J lost 6 bases, with 9 bases between them. CDR3 size: 12 residues. This chain's CDR3 is CASSSNPKTQYF. The CDR3 nucleotides read TGTGCCAGCAGCTCCAACCCCAAGACCCAGTACTTC.

CDR3 loop: CASTYHRGEAFF. In nucleotides, the CDR3 is TGTGCCAGTACGTACCACAGGGGTGAAGCTTTCTTT. The V gene is TRBV19, the J gene TRBJ1-1; 7 bases align to TRBD1. The CDR3 is 12 residues long. Germline CDR1 and CDR2: LNHDA and SQIVND (reference sequence). The trim removed 7 bases at V and 7 bases at J, leaving 6 bases unmatched.

The chain recombines TRBV5-8 with TRBJ1-4; maybe TRBD1 (6 bases). CDR3 length: 16 residues. Germline V gene sequence: CDR1 SGHTS, CDR2 YDEGEE. V was cut by 7 bases and J by 5 bases, with 21 bases left in between. The CDR3 loop is CASQKQLGQRNEKLFF. CDR3 sequence (DNA): TGTGCCAGCCAAAAACAACTCGGACAGAGAAATGAAAAACTGTTTTTT.

The genes are TRBV7-3 and TRBJ1-2; D might be TRBD1 (6 bases). There are 13 residues in the CDR3. V lost 5 bases and J 2 bases, leaving 9 bases between the germline ends. Germline lookup yields CDR1 SGHTA and CDR2 FQGTGA. DNA for the CDR3: TGTGCCAGCAGCCAAGGACAGAACTATGGCTACACCTTC. This encodes CASSQGQNYGYTF.

The chain combines TRBV2 with TRBJ1-1; TRBD1 matches 9 bases. The V segment lost 4 bases and the J segment 0 bases; nucleotides outside the gene matches: 0. The CDR3 is made up of 14 amino acids. CDR1 is SNHLY and CDR2 is FYNNEI in the germline V gene. CDR3 residues: CASSGDRVNTEAFF. For the CDR3, the DNA is TGTGCCAGCAGTGGGGACAGGGTGAACACTGAAGCTTTCTTT.

This chain links TRBV6-6 with TRBJ1-6; D might be TRBD1 (5 bases). The CDR3 length is 14 residues. V was pared by 7 bases and J by 4 bases, with 11 bases between. CDR1 is MNHNY and CDR2 is SVGAGI in the germline V gene (reference sequence). The CDR3 protein is CASTVEGYNSPLHF. The CDR3 DNA is TGTGCCAGCACCGTTGAGGGGTATAATTCACCCCTCCACTTT.

This clone appeared once. The V gene is TRBV7-6, the J gene TRBJ2-2; D is unresolved. CDR1 SGHVS and CDR2 FNYEAQ come from the germline V gene. The CDR3 runs to 14 residues. V lost 3 bases and J lost 6, with 11 bases in between. CDR3 in DNA: TGTGCCAGCAGCTTCGGTTATCTTTCCGGGGAGCTGTTTTTT. Translation gives CASSFGYLSGELFF.

This chain joins TRBV18 and TRBJ2-7, with D possibly being TRBD1 (6 bases). Germline assignment: CDR1 KGHSH and CDR2 LQKENI. The CDR3 length is 18 residues. V gave up 2 bases and J gave up 2 bases, with 22 bases separating them. The CDR3 region is CASSPRGIGPPAAYEQYF. In DNA form, the CDR3 reads TGTGCCAGCTCACCAAGGGGGATTGGCCCCCCGGCAGCCTACGAGCAGTACTTC.

The chain recombines TRBV4-1 with TRBJ1-2, with no clear D. CDR3 length: 16 amino acids. From germline, CDR1 is MGHRA and CDR2 YSYEKL. V was clipped by 2 bases and J by 3 bases, with 16 bases between them. The CDR3 DNA is TGCGCCAGCAGCCAACCCACGCGCAGATTCCACTATGGCTACACCTTC. Its translation: CASSQPTRRFHYGYTF.

This chain links TRBV25-1 with TRBJ2-5; TRBD2 agrees at 12 bases. V lost 8 bases to trimming and J lost 5 bases; unmatched junction nucleotides: 9. Germline CDR1 MGHDK, CDR2 SYGVNS. The CDR3 sequence is 15 residues long. CDR3 nucleotides: TGTGCCAGCGGTACTAGCGGGAGGCTGGGGGAGACCCAGTACTTC. This encodes CASGTSGRLGETQYF. Variable domain in full (rest from reference TRBV25-1 and TRBJ2-5): EADIYQTPRYLVIGTGKKITLECSQTMGHDKMYWYQQDPGMELHLIHYSYGVNSTEKGDLSSESTVSRIRTEHFPLTLESARPSHTSQYLCASGTSGRLGETQYFGPGTRLLVL.

This clone occurred once. The CDR3 here is CASSPGTSGRGADTQYF. For the CDR3, the DNA is TGTGCCAGCAGTCCCGGGACTAGCGGGAGAGGAGCAGATACGCAGTATTTT. This chain uses TRBV11-2 with TRBJ2-3; 14 bases are shared with TRBD2. There are 17 residues in the CDR3. CDR1 is SGHAT and CDR2 is FQNNGV in the germline V gene. Germline trimming cut 6 bases from V and 4 bases from J; bases unmatched to any gene: 9. The whole variable domain, filled in from reference TRBV11-2 and TRBJ2-3, reads EAGVAQSPRYKIIEKRQSVAFWCNPISGHATLYWYQQILGQGPKLLIQFQNNGVVDDSQLPKDRFSAERLKGVDSTLKIQPAKLEDSAVYLCASSPGTSGRGADTQYFGPGTRLTVL.

This clone came up a few times. The chain employs TRBV10-1 and TRBJ2-7; D is unclear. Germline V gene lookup returns CDR1 WNHNN and CDR2 SYGVQD (reference sequence). CDR3 length: 13 residues. V was cut by 3 bases and J by 0 bases, with 6 bases left in between. The CDR3 is CASSDARSYEQYF. The CDR3 nucleotides are TGCGCCAGCAGTGATGCCCGCTCCTACGAGCAGTACTTC.

The CDR3 sequence is CATSGIRLAGGLNEQFF. The CDR3 DNA reads as TGTGCCACCAGCGGAATTAGACTAGCGGGGGGACTCAATGAGCAGTTCTTC. The genes are TRBV15 and TRBJ2-1, with TRBD2 matching 13 bases. The germline CDR1 and CDR2 sequences are LNHNV and YYDKDF (reference sequence). J was trimmed by 6 bases and V by 5 bases; bases with no gene match: 10. The CDR3 runs to 17 residues.

This rearrangement joins TRBV10-2 to TRBJ2-7; perhaps TRBD2 as D (6 bases). Germline assignment: CDR1 WSHSY and CDR2 SAAADI. This CDR3 is 14 amino acids long. The ends were cut back, 6 bases at V and 9 bases at J, with 21 bases in the middle. The CDR3 reads CASSSGLPTIGQYF. As DNA, the CDR3 is TGCGCCAGCAGCTCTGGACTACCTACGATTGGGCAGTACTTC.

V and J are TRBV6-4 and TRBJ2-2; D unclear. V was clipped by 3 bases and J by 3 bases, with 8 bases between them. The CDR3 runs 14 residues. The germline V gene has CDR1 MRHNA and CDR2 SNTAGT. The chain's CDR3 is CASSEWTDTGELFF. DNA for the CDR3: TGTGCCAGCAGTGAATGGACCGACACCGGGGAGCTGTTTTTT.